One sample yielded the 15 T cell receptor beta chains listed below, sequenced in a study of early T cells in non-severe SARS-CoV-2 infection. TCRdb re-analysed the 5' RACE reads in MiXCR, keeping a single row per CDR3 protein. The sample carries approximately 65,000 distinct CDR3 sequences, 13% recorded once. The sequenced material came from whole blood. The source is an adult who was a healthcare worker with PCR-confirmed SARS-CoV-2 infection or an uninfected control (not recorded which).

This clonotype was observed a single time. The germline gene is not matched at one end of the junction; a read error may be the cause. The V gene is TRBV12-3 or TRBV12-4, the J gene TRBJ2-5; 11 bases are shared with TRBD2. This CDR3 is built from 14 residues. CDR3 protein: CATSSGGDGETQYF. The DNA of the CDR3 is TGTGCCACCAGTAGCGGGGGGGACGGAGAGACCCAGTACTTC.

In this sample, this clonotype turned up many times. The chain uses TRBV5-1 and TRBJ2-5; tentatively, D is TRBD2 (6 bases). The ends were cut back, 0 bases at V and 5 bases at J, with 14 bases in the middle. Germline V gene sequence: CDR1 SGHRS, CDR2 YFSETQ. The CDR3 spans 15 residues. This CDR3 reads CASSLGGAGGETQYF. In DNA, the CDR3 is TGCGCCAGCAGCTTGGGCGGGGCAGGCGGTGAGACCCAGTACTTC.

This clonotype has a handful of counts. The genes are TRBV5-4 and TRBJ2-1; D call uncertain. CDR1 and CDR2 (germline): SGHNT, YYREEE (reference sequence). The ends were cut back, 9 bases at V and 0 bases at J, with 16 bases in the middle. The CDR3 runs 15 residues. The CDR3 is CATSSKADSYNEQFF. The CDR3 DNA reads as TGTGCCACCTCGTCCAAGGCAGACTCCTACAATGAGCAGTTCTTC.

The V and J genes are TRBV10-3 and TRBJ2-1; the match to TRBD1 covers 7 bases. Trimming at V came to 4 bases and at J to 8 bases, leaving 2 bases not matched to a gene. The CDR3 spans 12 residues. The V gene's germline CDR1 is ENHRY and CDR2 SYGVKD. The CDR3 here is CAISVQGDEQFF. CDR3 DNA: TGTGCCATCAGTGTTCAGGGGGATGAGCAGTTCTTC.

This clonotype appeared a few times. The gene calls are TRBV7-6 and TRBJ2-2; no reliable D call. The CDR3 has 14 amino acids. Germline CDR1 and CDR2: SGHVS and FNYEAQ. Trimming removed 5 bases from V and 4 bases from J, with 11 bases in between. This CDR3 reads CASSPMGSTGELFF. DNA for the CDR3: TGTGCCAGCAGCCCAATGGGGTCCACCGGGGAGCTGTTTTTT.

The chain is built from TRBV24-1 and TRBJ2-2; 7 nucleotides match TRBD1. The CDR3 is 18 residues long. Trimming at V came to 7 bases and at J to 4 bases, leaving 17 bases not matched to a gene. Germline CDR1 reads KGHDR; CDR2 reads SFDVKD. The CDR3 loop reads CATSGPDRARKSTGELFF. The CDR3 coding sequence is TGTGCCACCAGCGGCCCCGACAGGGCTCGAAAGAGCACCGGGGAGCTGTTTTTT.

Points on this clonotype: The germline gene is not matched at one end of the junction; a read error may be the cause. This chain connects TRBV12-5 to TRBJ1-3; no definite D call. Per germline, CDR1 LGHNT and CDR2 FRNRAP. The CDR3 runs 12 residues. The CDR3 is CASGLPLNTIYF. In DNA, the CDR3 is TGTGCTAGCGGTTTGCCTTTAAACACCATATATTTT.

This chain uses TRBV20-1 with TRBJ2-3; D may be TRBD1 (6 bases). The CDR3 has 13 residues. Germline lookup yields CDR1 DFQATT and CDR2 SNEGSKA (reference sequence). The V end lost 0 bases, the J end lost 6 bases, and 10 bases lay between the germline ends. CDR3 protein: CSARDRGHDTQYF. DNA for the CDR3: TGCAGTGCTAGAGACCGGGGACATGATACGCAGTATTTT.

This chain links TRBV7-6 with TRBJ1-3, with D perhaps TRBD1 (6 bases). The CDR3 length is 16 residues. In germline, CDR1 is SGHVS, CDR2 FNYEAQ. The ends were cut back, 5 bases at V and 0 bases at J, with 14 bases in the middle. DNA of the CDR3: TGTGCCAGCAGCCACCCACAGGGCTACTCTGGAAACACCATATATTTT. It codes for CASSHPQGYSGNTIYF. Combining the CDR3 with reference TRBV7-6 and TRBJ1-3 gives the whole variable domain GAGVSQSPRYKVTKRGQDVALRCDPISGHVSLYWYRQALGQGPEFLTYFNYEAQQDKSGLPNDRFSAERPEGSISTLTIQRTEQRDSAMYRCASSHPQGYSGNTIYFGEGSWLTVV.

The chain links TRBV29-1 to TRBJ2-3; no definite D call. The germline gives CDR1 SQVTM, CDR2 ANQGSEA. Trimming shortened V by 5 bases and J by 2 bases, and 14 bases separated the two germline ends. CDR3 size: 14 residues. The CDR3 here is CSVRAESYTDTQYF. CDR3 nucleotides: TGCAGCGTTCGGGCCGAGAGCTACACAGATACGCAGTATTTT.

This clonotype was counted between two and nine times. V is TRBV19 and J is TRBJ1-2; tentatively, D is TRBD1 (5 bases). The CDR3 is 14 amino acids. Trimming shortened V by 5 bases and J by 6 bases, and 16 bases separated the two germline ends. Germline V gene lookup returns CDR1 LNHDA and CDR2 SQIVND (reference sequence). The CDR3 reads CASSSGPGLNGYTF. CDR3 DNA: TGTGCCAGTAGTTCGGGACCGGGACTTAATGGCTACACCTTC.

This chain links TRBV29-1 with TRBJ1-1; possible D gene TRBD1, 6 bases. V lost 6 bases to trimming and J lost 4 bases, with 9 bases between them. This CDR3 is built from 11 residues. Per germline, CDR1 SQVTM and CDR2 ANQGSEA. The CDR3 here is CSVGGLTEAFF. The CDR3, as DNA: TGCAGCGTCGGGGGGCTCACTGAAGCTTTCTTT.

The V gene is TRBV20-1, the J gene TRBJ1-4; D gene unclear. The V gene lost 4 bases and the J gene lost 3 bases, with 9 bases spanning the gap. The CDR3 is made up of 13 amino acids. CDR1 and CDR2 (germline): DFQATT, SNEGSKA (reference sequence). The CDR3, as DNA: TGCAGTGCTAAAGAGGGTGCTAATGAAAAACTGTTTTTT. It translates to CSAKEGANEKLFF.

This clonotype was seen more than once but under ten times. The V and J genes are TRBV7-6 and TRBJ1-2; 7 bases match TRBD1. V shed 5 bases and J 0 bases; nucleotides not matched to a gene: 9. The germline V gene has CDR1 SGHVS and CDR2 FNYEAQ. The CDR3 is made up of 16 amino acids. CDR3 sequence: CASSEGETGTNYGYTF. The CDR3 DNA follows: TGTGCCAGCAGCGAGGGAGAGACAGGGACTAACTATGGCTACACCTTC.

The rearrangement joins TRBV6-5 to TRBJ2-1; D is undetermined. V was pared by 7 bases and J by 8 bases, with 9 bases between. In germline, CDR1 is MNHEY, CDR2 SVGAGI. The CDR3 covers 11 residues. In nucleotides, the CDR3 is TGTGCCAGCATGCTAGGCCATGAGCAGTTCTTC. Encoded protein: CASMLGHEQFF.